The 21 T cell receptor beta chains reported below all come from one sample, sequenced in a study of blood T cell repertoires in COVID-19. Data came from immunoSEQ multiplex PCR; TCRdb stores just in-frame clones and leaves some out. The profile shows fewer than 350,000 clones, around 89% of them singletons. Sequenced: peripheral blood. The receptors shown here come from a woman in her twenties or thirties with COVID-19, enrolled during active disease.

The V gene is TRBV6-5, the J gene TRBJ1-5; tentatively, D is TRBD1 (6 bases). Germline CDR1 is MNHEY and CDR2 is SVGAGI. Between the trimmed V and J ends, which lost 8 bases and 4 bases, there was a span of 15 bases. The CDR3 has 14 residues. CDR3: CASFKGGANQPQHF. As DNA, the CDR3 is TGTGCCAGCTTCAAAGGGGGGGCAAATCAGCCCCAGCATTTT.

The V gene is TRBV21-1, the J gene TRBJ2-2; the table assigns TRBD2, which was not confirmed against the DNA. TRBV21-1 is designated a pseudogene. CDR3 length: 16 residues. The CDR3 DNA reads TGTGCCAGCAGCAAGGGGAGGGCGTGTTATGCCGGGGAGCTGTTTTTT. Protein sequence: CASSKGRACYAGELFF.

V and J are TRBV28 and TRBJ2-2; D gene uncertain. The CDR3 is 12 amino acids. Trimming left V 6 bases short and J 7 bases short, with 9 bases between. Germline assignment: CDR1 MDHEN and CDR2 SYDVKM. CDR3 residues: CASSPNSGELFF. DNA for the CDR3: TGTGCCAGCAGCCCTAATAGCGGGGAGCTGTTTTTT.

This sequence joins TRBV6-6 and TRBJ1-2; TRBD1 aligns across 9 bases. Germline CDR1 reads MNHNY; CDR2 reads SVGAGI (reference sequence). V trimming: 2 bases; J trimming: 3 bases; junction bases outside the gene matches: 4. The CDR3 has 15 amino acids. This chain's CDR3 is CASSYGTGFDYGYTF. CDR3 DNA: TGTGCCAGCAGTTACGGGACAGGGTTTGACTATGGCTACACCTTC.

This clone was counted at least ten times. The gene calls are TRBV5-6 and TRBJ2-3; TRBD2 aligns across 14 bases. Germline trimming cut 4 bases from V and 6 bases from J; bases unmatched to any gene: 7. The CDR3 spans 16 residues. Looked up from germline, CDR1 is SGHDT and CDR2 is YYEEEE. CDR3 DNA: TGTGCCAGCAGCGACGGGACTAGCGGGGGAGTGGATACGCAGTATTTT. It codes for CASSDGTSGGVDTQYF. The full variable domain, rest sourced from reference TRBV5-6 and TRBJ2-3, is DAGVTQSPTHLIKTRGQQVTLRCSPKSGHDTVSWYQQALGQGPQFIFQYYEEEERQRGNFPDRFSGHQFPNYSSELNVNALLLGDSALYLCASSDGTSGGVDTQYFGPGTRLTVL.

This clone was detected once. The rearrangement joins TRBV9 to TRBJ2-3; 9 bases line up with TRBD2. Trimming took 4 bases from V and 4 from J; bases not matched to a gene: 10. Germline V gives CDR1 SGDLS, CDR2 YYNGEE. This CDR3 has 16 residues. The CDR3 spells CASSPHGGGAADTQYF. The CDR3 nucleotides read TGTGCCAGCAGCCCCCATGGCGGGGGGGCGGCAGATACGCAGTATTTT. The whole variable domain, remainder taken from reference TRBV9 and TRBJ2-3, is DSGVTQTPKHLITATGQRVTLRCSPRSGDLSVYWYQQSLDQGLQFLIQYYNGEERAKGNILERFSAQQFPDLHSELNLSSLELGDSALYFCASSPHGGGAADTQYFGPGTRLTVL.

The chain has TRBV11-2 and TRBJ2-3; the D gene is possibly TRBD2 (6 bases). The CDR3 is 15 residues long. V dropped 6 bases and J dropped 2 bases, with 15 bases sitting between them. The germline V gene has CDR1 SGHAT and CDR2 FQNNGV. CDR3 DNA sequence: TGTGCCAGCAGTTTCGTAGCGGAATCCACAGATACGCAGTATTTT. Translation: CASSFVAESTDTQYF.

This clone was counted between two and nine times. The genes are TRBV3-1 (or the pseudogene TRBV3-2) and TRBJ1-2, with a weak D call TRBD1 (5 bases). This CDR3 contains 16 residues. Trimming took 4 bases from V and 4 from J, leaving 19 bases between them. Per the germline V gene, CDR1 is LGHDT and CDR2 is YNNKEL (reference sequence). In DNA, the CDR3 is TGTGCCAGCAGCCCGCAGGCTCAGGGCGCCCTCTATGGCTACACCTTC. Translating it yields CASSPQAQGALYGYTF.

The chain combines TRBV6-5 with TRBJ1-5; the match to TRBD1 covers 10 bases. The germline CDR1 and CDR2 sequences are MNHEY and SVGAGI. After removal of 8 bases from V and 6 bases from J, the junction contained 4 bases not matched to a gene. CDR3 length equals 13 residues. CDR3 sequence: CASGDRGSQPQHF. The CDR3 bases are TGTGCCAGCGGGGACAGGGGATCTCAGCCCCAGCATTTT.

V usage is TRBV19 and J usage is TRBJ1-5, with D tentatively TRBD1 (5 bases). CDR1 is LNHDA and CDR2 is SQIVND in the germline V gene (reference sequence). The V gene lost 4 bases and the J gene lost 0 bases, with 10 bases spanning the gap. This CDR3 comprises 15 residues. The CDR3 DNA reads TGTGCCAGTAGTAAACGACAGAATAGCAATCAGCCCCAGCATTTT. It specifies CASSKRQNSNQPQHF. Filled out from reference TRBV19 and TRBJ1-5, the complete variable domain reads DGGITQSPKYLFRKEGQNVTLSCEQNLNHDAMYWYRQDPGQGLRLIYYSQIVNDFQKGDIAEGYSVSREKKESFPLTVTSAQKNPTAFYLCASSKRQNSNQPQHFGDGTRLSIL.

The chain uses TRBV2 and TRBJ2-3, with 8 bases aligning to TRBD1. The CDR3 contains 16 residues. From germline, CDR1 is SNHLY and CDR2 FYNNEI. Trimming took 1 base from V and 6 from J; bases not matched to a gene: 9. The CDR3: CASSEERAGGYDTQYF. The CDR3, as DNA: TGTGCCAGCAGTGAAGAGCGGGCAGGGGGCTACGATACGCAGTATTTT. Variable domain in full (rest from reference TRBV2 and TRBJ2-3): EPEVTQTPSHQVTQMGQEVILRCVPISNHLYFYWYRQILGQKVEFLVSFYNNEISEKSEIFDDQFSVERPDGSNFTLKIRSTKLEDSAMYFCASSEERAGGYDTQYFGPGTRLTVL.

This chain uses TRBV12-5 with TRBJ1-4; D is undetermined. Germline CDR1 LGHNT, CDR2 FRNRAP. The CDR3 is made up of 13 amino acids. V gave up 1 base and J gave up 14 bases, with 14 bases separating them. Here the CDR3 DNA reads TGTGCTAGTGGTTTGGCCGGCGGTTATCGGCTGTTTTTT. This codes for CASGLAGGYRLFF.

The chain uses TRBV6-2 or TRBV6-3 and TRBJ2-1; D may be TRBD2 (7 bases). CDR1 and CDR2 from the germline V gene are MNHEY and SVGEGT. CDR3 length: 15 residues. V was pared by 2 bases and J by 0 bases, with 8 bases between. The CDR3 region has the DNA TGTGCCAGCAGTTACGGGGGGGCCTCCTACAATGAGCAGTTCTTC. Translated, it gives CASSYGGASYNEQFF.

V is TRBV19 and J is TRBJ1-5; D perhaps matches TRBD1 (6 bases). This CDR3 region has 14 residues. V gave up 3 bases and J gave up 6 bases, with 12 bases separating them. CDR1 LNHDA and CDR2 SQIVND come from the germline V gene (reference sequence). CDR3 nucleotides: TGTGCCAGTAGTATCGGGGGGGCCGGTCAGCCCCAGCATTTT. Protein sequence: CASSIGGAGQPQHF.

The chain employs TRBV2 and TRBJ1-5; D not certain. CDR1 is SNHLY and CDR2 is FYNNEI in the germline V gene. V was trimmed by 4 bases and J by 1 base, leaving 5 bases between them. This CDR3 spans 13 amino acids. The CDR3 reads CASSVESNQPQHF. The CDR3 DNA reads TGTGCCAGCAGTGTGGAGAGCAATCAGCCCCAGCATTTT.

This clone appeared a few times. The chain links TRBV24-1 to TRBJ2-1, with TRBD1 matching 8 bases. Germline CDR1 and CDR2: KGHDR and SFDVKD. The V gene end was trimmed by 0 bases and the J gene end by 4 bases; junction bases not matched to a gene: 7. This CDR3 region has 17 residues. In DNA form, the CDR3 reads TGTGCCACCAGTGATTTGGACGGGACAGGAGGATACAATGAGCAGTTCTTC. Protein product: CATSDLDGTGGYNEQFF.

This clone was detected only once. The chain links TRBV5-1 to TRBJ2-7; a weak D match, TRBD1 (6 bases). The CDR3 runs 13 residues. The germline V and J ends were trimmed by 0 bases and 6 bases, with 10 bases remaining between them. Germline values: CDR1 SGHRS, CDR2 YFSETQ. In DNA form, the CDR3 reads TGCGCCAGCAGCTTGGCTGGGACAATCGAGCAGTACTTC. The encoded protein is CASSLAGTIEQYF.

This clone was recorded only once. J is TRBJ1-5 and V is TRBV12-3 or TRBV12-4; TRBD1 aligns across 7 bases. The ends lost 7 bases at V and 7 bases at J; junction bases unmatched: 7. CDR3 size: 13 residues. CDR3 amino acids: CASMFDRDQPQHF. The CDR3 DNA is TGTGCCAGCATGTTCGACAGGGACCAGCCCCAGCATTTT.

The chain combines TRBV29-1 with TRBJ1-3; 7 bases are shared with TRBD1. After removal of 6 bases from V and 0 bases from J, the junction contained 5 bases not matched to a gene. This CDR3 has 14 amino acids. CDR1 and CDR2 (germline): SQVTM, ANQGSEA. CDR3 nucleotides: TGCAGCGTCGAAAGGACAGGCTCTGGAAACACCATATATTTT. It codes for CSVERTGSGNTIYF.

The rearrangement links TRBV5-5 to TRBJ1-5; TRBD1 matches at 8 bases. The CDR3 runs 15 residues. V lost 0 bases, J lost 7 bases, and 6 bases stayed unmatched. Germline V lookup: CDR1 SGHKS, CDR2 YYEKEE (reference sequence). CDR3 in DNA: TGTGCCAGCAGCTTGGGGACAGGGATTTTCCAGCCCCAGCATTTT. This gives the protein CASSLGTGIFQPQHF.

This sequence joins TRBV7-8 and TRBJ2-2; the D gene is possibly TRBD2 (5 bases). With 7 bases removed from V and 15 bases from J, the gap between germline ends came to 24 bases. Germline V gene data show CDR1 as SGHVS and CDR2 as FQNEAQ. The CDR3 is 14 residues long. CDR3 nucleotides: TGTGCCAGCAACGCCGGTGACCGGACTCGAGCTATGTTTTTT. Translation gives CASNAGDRTRAMFF.